These 27 T cell receptor beta chains share one sample of origin, sequenced in a study of tumor-infiltrating lymphocytes in primary liver carcinoma. Co-extraction yielded RNA and DNA from around 20-30 mg of unsorted bulk tissue. The investigators made TCR beta cDNA from roughly 0.45 ug total RNA, using a constant-region primer. Libraries covering TCR beta were generated through three nested multiplex PCR rounds (using a slightly modified ARM-PCR). In the first two PCR rounds, TRBV1-TRBV30 forward primers were paired with a C-beta reverse primer, and each round lasted around 10 cycles. Via MiXCR, TCRdb re-called the multiplex PCR reads, giving one row per CDR3 protein. The sample includes fewer than 250,000 distinct CDR3 sequences, about 82% seen only once; the top ten take about a sixth. Sequenced input: tumor tissue from primary liver carcinoma. The receptors originated from a man aged 40-49 years with primary liver carcinoma and hepatitis B virus infection.

On this clonotype itself: The junction and the germline gene differ at one end; a read error may be behind it. The chain carries TRBV28 and TRBJ1-1; 7 bases fit TRBD1. CDR3 length: 14 amino acids. The V gene's germline CDR1 is MDHEN and CDR2 SYDVKM. The CDR3 sequence: CASTSGQMNTEVFF. As DNA, the CDR3 is TGTGCCAGCACCTCGGGACAGATGAACACTGAAGTTTTCTTT.

Comment on this clonotype: The CDR3 ends on some other residue instead of the conserved phenylalanine or tryptophan, so this is likely a read error. V gene TRBV6-1 combines with J gene TRBJ2-4; D tentatively reads TRBD1 or TRBD2 (5 bases each). CDR1 and CDR2 from the germline V gene are MNHNS and SASEGT. Trimming shortened V by 3 bases and J by 3 bases, and 15 bases separated the two germline ends. The CDR3 is made up of 16 amino acids. The CDR3 spells CASSDTWGFGKNIQYV. In DNA, the CDR3 is TGTGCCAGCAGTGACACATGGGGGTTCGGCAAAAACATTCAGTACGTC.

Comment on this clonotype: Because the CDR3 is missing its conserved closing phenylalanine or tryptophan, this is likely a read error. The chain couples TRBV11-2 to TRBJ1-2; maybe TRBD1 (5 bases). Germline CDR1 SGHAT, CDR2 FQNNGV. V lost 5 bases to trimming and J lost 8 bases, with 15 bases between them. The CDR3 runs 13 residues. As DNA, the CDR3 is TGTGCCAGCAGCGTCGGGGGGGGTGGAGGCTACACCATC. Residues: CASSVGGGGGYTI.

On this clonotype: The conserved phenylalanine or tryptophan normally closing the CDR3 is absent here, so this likely arose from a read error. This chain connects TRBV5-6 to TRBJ2-3; 9 bases are shared with TRBD1. CDR1 is SGHDT, CDR2 YYEEEE, per germline. The CDR3 has 16 amino acids. The CDR3: CVSSIYRGPSTDTQYC. DNA for the CDR3: TGTGTCAGCAGCATCTACAGGGGGCCTAGCACAGATACGCAGTATTGT.

CDR3 loop: CASSFGTATEQYF. The DNA for the CDR3 is TGTGCCAGCAGTTTCGGGACGGCCACTGAGCAGTACTTC. The J gene is TRBJ2-7, the V gene TRBV6-6; D assignment may be TRBD1 or TRBD2 (5 bases each). Germline V gene lookup returns CDR1 MNHNY and CDR2 SVGAGI (reference sequence). The CDR3 contains 13 residues. Trimming shortened V by 4 bases and J by 7 bases, and 14 bases separated the two germline ends.

About this clonotype itself: A junction end diverges from the germline sequence, so it may reflect a read error. CDR3 amino acids: CSSSQDWGAHQETQHF. CDR3 bases: TGCTCCAGCAGCCAAGATTGGGGAGCTCACCAAGAGACCCAGCATTTC. This chain connects TRBV4-1 to TRBJ2-5, with a tentative D call TRBD2 (5 bases). Germline CDR1 reads MGHRA; CDR2 reads YSYEKL. The CDR3 runs to 16 residues.

This rearrangement joins TRBV29-1 to TRBJ1-5; unclear D gene. The tail of the sequence fits TRBJ2-3 better, so the J call may be wrong. The V gene's germline CDR1 is SQVTM and CDR2 ANQGSEA. This CDR3 region has 13 residues. The CDR3 protein is CSVVVQIDQHQYF. The CDR3 coding sequence is TGCAGCGTTGTCGTACAGATCGATCAGCACCAGTATTTT.

The J gene is TRBJ1-1, the V gene TRBV4-1; 9 nucleotides align to TRBD1. This CDR3 spans 16 amino acids. Trimming removed 6 bases from V and 0 bases from J; junction bases left unmatched: 8. Per the germline V gene, CDR1 is MGHRA and CDR2 is YSYEKL. The CDR3 sequence: CASSLRTGALNTEAFF. CDR3 sequence (DNA): TGCGCCAGCAGTCTCAGGACAGGGGCCCTGAACACTGAAGCTTTCTTT.

This clonotype was detected once. The rearrangement links TRBV4-3 to TRBJ2-1; 10 bases map to TRBD1. The CDR3 has 14 residues. V shed 8 bases, J shed 7 bases, and the junction held 8 bases outside the gene matches. CDR1 and CDR2 (germline): LGHNA, YSLEER. The CDR3 reads CASGPDRGGNEQFF. CDR3 DNA: TGCGCCAGCGGCCCGGACAGGGGGGGGAATGAGCAGTTCTTC.

Comments on this clonotype: Germline is not matched at one junction end, which may reflect a read error. The chain is built from TRBV6-1 and TRBJ2-3; D is undetermined. Germline CDR1 is MNHNS and CDR2 is SASEGT. The CDR3 has 11 amino acids. CDR3 protein: CANSQTDTHYF. In DNA, the CDR3 is TGTGCCAACAGTCAAACAGATACGCACTATTTT.

With regard to this clonotype: A junction boundary mismatches the germline segment, possibly from a read error. This chain joins TRBV6-1 and TRBJ2-3; D might be TRBD1 (6 bases). Germline V lookup: CDR1 MNHNS, CDR2 SASEGT. The CDR3 is made up of 12 amino acids. This CDR3 is CASSDWTDAQYF. The CDR3, as DNA: TGTGCCAGCAGTGATTGGACAGATGCGCAGTATTTT.

As to this clonotype: Because the CDR3 is missing its conserved closing phenylalanine or tryptophan, this is likely a read error. This chain links TRBV4-3 with TRBJ1-2; 8 bases fit TRBD1. The germline gives CDR1 LGHNA, CDR2 YSLEER. The CDR3 runs to 17 residues. Germline trimming cut 3 bases from V and 4 bases from J; bases unmatched to any gene: 13. The CDR3 here is CASSQYYRQGRIYGYTS. CDR3 bases: TGCGCCAGCAGCCAGTATTATCGACAGGGGCGGATCTATGGCTACACCTCC.

A word on this clonotype: An end of the junction does not agree with germline; a read error may underlie this. The chain combines TRBV4-2 with TRBJ2-1, with D maybe TRBD2 (6 bases). Per germline, CDR1 LGHNA and CDR2 YNFKEQ. CDR3 size: 15 residues. The CDR3 reads CPSSQDWTIGSEQFF. The CDR3 DNA reads as TGTCCCAGCAGCCAAGATTGGACTATCGGCAGTGAGCAGTTCTTC.

In this sample, this clonotype turned up once. The chain couples TRBV29-1 to TRBJ2-1, with D tentatively TRBD2 (6 bases). The length of the CDR3 is 12 residues. Trimming stripped 8 bases from V and 16 bases from J, with 24 bases between. Germline V gene sequence: CDR1 SQVTM, CDR2 ANQGSEA. The CDR3 DNA is TGCAGCATTTCTCATCCGTCTGGGACTGTTTTCTTC. It translates to CSISHPSGTVFF.

As for this clonotype: The CDR3 does not close with the conserved phenylalanine or tryptophan, likely indicating a read error. It is unclear where the CDR3 begins or ends on the DNA, so no DNA is shown, and the CDR3 is as TCRdb lists it. The V call is TRBV6-1, the J call TRBJ2-7; TRBD2 reflects the table's D call only, with no check against the DNA. The germline V gene has CDR1 MNHNS and CDR2 SASEGT. The CDR3 adds up to 11 amino acids, both ends counted. The CDR3 reads CASSGLYEHYY.

Turning to this clonotype: A junction boundary mismatches the germline segment, possibly from a read error. The chain uses TRBV11-3 and TRBJ1-5; perhaps TRBD1 as D (5 bases). In germline, CDR1 is SGHNT, CDR2 YENEEA. The CDR3 is made up of 15 amino acids. CDR3 residues: CASSLDLGVTQPRHF. CDR3 nucleotide sequence: TGTGCCAGCAGCTTAGATCTGGGGGTGACTCAACCCCGGCATTTT.

This clonotype occurred a few times. Since a much larger clone is just one base distant, this may be a read error. The J gene is TRBJ2-1, the V gene TRBV29-1, with 9 positions matching TRBD2. This CDR3 spans 15 amino acids. The germline CDR1 and CDR2 sequences are SQVTM and ANQGSEA. Unmatched junction bases numbered 16, after V lost 7 bases and J lost 9 bases. The CDR3 DNA reads as TGCAGCGCTGAGGTGGGCGGGAGGGCCAGCGGTGAGCAGTTCTTC. Translation: CSAEVGGRASGEQFF.

In the case of this clonotype: Likely a read error: the CDR3 ends without its conserved phenylalanine or tryptophan. The DNA is left out, because the CDR3 cannot be placed on it with certainty; the CDR3 is given as TCRdb lists it. The V gene is TRBV29-1, the J gene TRBJ2-5; the table's D call, TRBD1, has no DNA check behind it. CDR1 and CDR2 from the germline V gene are SQVTM and ANQGSEA. The CDR3 length equals 13 residues, ends included. CDR3 amino acids: CSVEFSGGGTQYS.

This clonotype was picked up a small number of times. A read error may account for a junction end that differs from germline. The V gene is TRBV29-1, the J gene TRBJ2-7; D may be TRBD1 or TRBD2 (5 bases each). CDR3 size: 11 residues. The germline gives CDR1 SQVTM, CDR2 ANQGSEA. The CDR3 DNA follows: TGTAGCACCCTCTTCGGGGCCGAGCAGTACTTC. This encodes CSTLFGAEQYF.

As concerns this clonotype: Relative to the germline gene, one junction end is altered; a read error may explain this. The J gene is TRBJ1-2, the V gene TRBV14; D remains ambiguous. This CDR3 spans 14 amino acids. Germline V gene data show CDR1 as SGHDN and CDR2 as FVKESK. The CDR3 spells CASNTDTSKYGYTF. For the CDR3, the DNA is TGTGCCAGCAACACCGACACGTCTAAATATGGCTACACCTTC.

Notes on this clonotype: One junction end disagrees with the germline gene, perhaps due to a read error. The V gene is TRBV6-1, the J gene TRBJ2-1; D unclear. Germline CDR1 and CDR2: MNHNS and SASEGT. The CDR3 loop spans 14 amino acids. CDR3 nucleotide sequence: TGTGCGAGCAGTTTCGGAGAGGAAAACAATGAGCAGTTCTTC. It yields the protein CASSFGEENNEQFF.

Regarding this clonotype: A read error is possible here, since a much larger clone lies one base away. The chain is built from TRBV9 and TRBJ1-4; 7 bases line up with TRBD1. The CDR3 sequence is 15 residues long. J gave up 8 bases and V 4 bases, and 11 bases lay outside the gene matches. Germline V gene lookup returns CDR1 SGDLS and CDR2 YYNGEE. The CDR3 loop is CASSSTGARGEKLFF. For the CDR3, the DNA is TGTGCCAGCAGCTCTACAGGGGCCCGAGGGGAAAAACTGTTTTTT. Variable domain in full (rest from reference TRBV9 and TRBJ1-4): DSGVTQTPKHLITATGQRVTLRCSPRSGDLSVYWYQQSLDQGLQFLIQYYNGEERAKGNILERFSAQQFPDLHSELNLSSLELGDSALYFCASSSTGARGEKLFFGSGTQLSVL.

Turning to this clonotype: The germline gene is not matched at one end of the junction; a read error may be the cause. The chain employs TRBV11-1 and TRBJ2-7; D may be TRBD1 or TRBD2 (5 bases each). Germline V gives CDR1 SGHAT, CDR2 FQDESV (reference sequence). The CDR3 has 13 residues. CDR3 in amino acids: CARSITVGDEQCF. DNA of the CDR3: TGTGCCCGCAGCATAACGGTTGGGGACGAGCAGTGCTTC.

About this clonotype: The junction differs from germline at one of its ends, possibly a read error. This chain joins TRBV28 and TRBJ1-2; maybe TRBD1 (5 bases). This CDR3 contains 14 residues. Germline V lookup: CDR1 MDHEN, CDR2 SYDVKM. The CDR3 nucleotides are TGTGCCAGCAGGGCATTCGGCAGGGACTATGACTACAACTTC. Protein sequence: CASRAFGRDYDYNF.

Note on this clonotype: Because the CDR3 is missing its conserved closing phenylalanine or tryptophan, this is likely a read error. The chain couples TRBV6-1 to TRBJ2-7; D not certain. V lost 3 bases and J 9 bases, leaving 15 bases between the germline ends. Germline V gene data show CDR1 as MNHNS and CDR2 as SASEGT. The CDR3 sequence is 13 residues long. CDR3 sequence (DNA): TGTGCCAGCAGTGAGACTTACGACCTCGGGCAGTACTTA. Protein product: CASSETYDLGQYL.

The chain links TRBV7-3 to TRBJ2-3, with 7 bases lining up with TRBD2. Looked up from germline, CDR1 is SGHTA and CDR2 is FQGTGA. V shed 0 bases and J 5 bases; nucleotides not matched to a gene: 5. CDR3 length equals 15 residues. The CDR3 nucleotides are TGTGCCAGCAGCTTAACCACAGTAGCGGGAGATACGCAGTATTTT. This encodes CASSLTTVAGDTQYF.

The chain links TRBV5-5 to TRBJ2-3; no clear D gene. The CDR3 runs to 14 residues. The V end lost 8 bases, the J end lost 6 bases, and 19 bases lay between the germline ends. Germline loops: CDR1 SGHKS, CDR2 YYEKEE (reference sequence). The CDR3 nucleotides read TGTGCCAGTAGCCCCGCCTCGACCGATGATACGCAGTATTTT. It codes for CASSPASTDDTQYF.